These T cell receptor beta chains were read from a single sample in a study of T-cell memory formation after mild COVID-19. MiXCR was run by TCRdb on the 5' RACE reads, yielding one entry per CDR3 protein. The sample holds 250,000 to 350,000 distinct CDR3 sequences, roughly 15% seen once. The sample consisted of PBMCs or a T cell subset sorted from them (not recorded which). These TCRs come from a man between 18 and 29 years old who had mild COVID-19 (a few samples of this study predate the infection). Cell type and time point are not known. Each CDR3 is given with its conserved first and last residue. The D gene is left open where the match is weak. Expanded clones get a size class; other rows say once, few or many, or leave the size out.

many	TRBV29-1	TRBJ2-3	TRBD1	TGCAGCGTTGAAGATTCGACAGGGCCAGATACGCAGTATTTT	CSVEDSTGPDTQYF
.	TRBV9	TRBJ1-6	.	TGTGCCAGCAGCGTAGCGGGGGGGGAACCTTATTCACCCCTCCACTTT	CASSVAGGEPYSPLHF
.	TRBV10-2	TRBJ1-6	TRBD1	TGCGCCTCCCGACAGGGACTCTCCTATAATTCACCCCTCCACTTT	CASRQGLSYNSPLHF
many	TRBV7-2	TRBJ2-1	.	TGTGCCAGCAGCCCCGGTAGAGGGGGGGGCATCTACAATGAGCAGTTCTTC	CASSPGRGGGIYNEQFF
few	TRBV7-3	TRBJ1-5	.	TGTGCCAGCAGCTTGTGGGCAGGGCCGTATCAGCCCCAGCATTTT	CASSLWAGPYQPQHF
.	TRBV11-2	TRBJ2-1	.	TGTGCCAGCAGTCTCACAGGGAACGGGCTCAATGAGCAGTTCTTC	CASSLTGNGLNEQFF
.	TRBV7-2	TRBJ2-7	TRBD2	TGTGCCAGCAGCAGACGAGGACTAGCGGGGGGAATTGTCGACGAGCAGTACTTC	CASSRRGLAGGIVDEQYF
few	TRBV11-2	TRBJ1-1	TRBD1	TGTGCCAGCAGCTTGACAGGGGACGGCACTGAAGCTTTCTTT	CASSLTGDGTEAFF
few	TRBV6-1	TRBJ1-1	.	TGTGCCAGCAGTGAAGCGCTGGAGGGGAACACTGAAGCTTTCTTT	CASSEALEGNTEAFF
few	TRBV6-6	TRBJ2-7	.	TGTGCCAGCAGTTACGCCAGAAAATACGAGCAGTACTTC	CASSYARKYEQYF